The rows below give T cell receptor beta chains drawn from one sample of a study of T cells in Graves' hyperthyroidism and ophthalmopathy. MiXCR, applied by TCRdb to the multiplex PCR reads, yields one record per CDR3 protein. The sample consists of about 290,000 distinct CDR3 sequences, around 20% of them appearing once. Sample: blood. The receptors derive from a man in his fifties with Graves' ophthalmopathy. Each CDR3 is given with its conserved first and last residue.

J,V,CDR3
TRBJ1-4,TRBV12-3/TRBV12-4,CASSPFVVGQLFF
TRBJ2-7,TRBV18,CASSPSRGYEQYF
TRBJ1-1,TRBV20-1,CSARDTLQGWDTEAFF
TRBJ2-1,TRBV7-2,CASSSPRSGTSGNEQFF
TRBJ2-2,TRBV6-9,CASSYLAGEVGGELFF
TRBJ2-7,TRBV6-1,CASSGFRTGDYEQYF
TRBJ2-1,TRBV7-9,CASSIRDRVYNEQFF
TRBJ1-1,TRBV27,CASSTRTAGTGAFF
TRBJ1-5,TRBV12-3/TRBV12-4,CASSKTRDQPQHF
TRBJ2-7,TRBV18,CASSPTENSYEQYF
TRBJ2-3,TRBV2,CATSGGRDTQYF
TRBJ2-2,TRBV15,CATSRDTAGELFF
TRBJ1-1,TRBV29-1,CSVVAGGTEAFF
TRBJ2-7,TRBV2,CASSEYPGTYEQYF
TRBJ2-7,TRBV27,CASSTYSYEQYF
TRBJ2-7,TRBV2,CASTGGEQYF
TRBJ2-2,TRBV24-1,CATSDFTTTTGELFF
TRBJ1-2,TRBV2,CASTRDKRYGYTF
TRBJ2-5,TRBV3-1,CASSQDQGWGETQYF
TRBJ2-1,TRBV15,CATSRDEGREQFF
TRBJ2-2,TRBV11-2,CASSPPGLTGELFF
TRBJ2-7,TRBV2,CASRGNTGYYEQYF
TRBJ1-1,TRBV20-1,CSARVEGANTEAFF
TRBJ1-5,TRBV30,CAWGQYNQPQHF
TRBJ1-1,TRBV7-3,CASSRDSGTTEAFF
TRBJ2-1,TRBV20-1,CSARELAGDRNEQFF
TRBJ1-1,TRBV5-1,CASSLEGSRGTEAFF
TRBJ1-1,TRBV20-1,CSAPDRGDTEAFF
TRBJ2-5,TRBV30,CARAVAGVETQYF
TRBJ1-5,TRBV20-1,CSARVSWSNQPQHF
TRBJ2-1,TRBV5-1,CASSPSGRNKQFF
TRBJ1-6,TRBV20-1,CSARVGRANSPLHF
TRBJ1-1,TRBV9,CASSVSDRNTEAFF
TRBJ1-1,TRBV28,CASGVISDTEAFF
TRBJ1-1,TRBV19,CASSTDTAFEAFF
TRBJ1-1,TRBV18,CASSPQGADTEAFF
TRBJ1-5,TRBV3-1,CASSPSNNQPQHF
TRBJ2-1,TRBV9,CASSVNSVGGNEQFF
TRBJ2-7,TRBV9,CASSVAGTDYEQYF